This T cell receptor beta chain was identified during a study of metastatic and nonmetastatic thyroid tumors. CDR1 and CDR2 (germline): MNHNS, SASEGT. There are 17 residues in the CDR3. Trimming cost V 8 bases and J 9 bases, with 29 bases left between them. General study points: Reported TCR beta diversity, measured in blood and tumor, was significantly higher for malignant thyroid tumors than for benign nodules.

In the case of this clone: The target antigen is unknown.

TCRdb re-analyzed the PCR reads using MiXCR. The repertoire includes 15,000 to 25,000 clones, around two fifths of them detected once, and about 23% sits in the top ten. No treatment of any kind had been given to any patient before thyroid surgery. The specimen was tumor tissue. The origin of this receptor is a female donor with papillary thyroid cancer or a benign thyroid nodule (not recorded which). Some clones in this sample may be carry-over from other donors' samples. The genes are TRBV6-1 and TRBJ2-1; weak D call: TRBD1 (6 bases). CDR3 sequence (DNA): TGTGCCAGCGGTCCTCGCCCAACGACAGGCCCTTCGGGTGAGCAGTTCTTC. Translated: CASGPRPTTGPSGEQFF.